Listed below are T cell receptor beta chains from one sample, sequenced in a study of blood T cell repertoires in COVID-19. The table came from immunoSEQ multiplex PCR; TCRdb's copy has only in-frame clones and leaves some out. The table shows more than 150,000 clones, with about four fifths occurring only once. Sample: PBMCs or T cells enriched from blood (not recorded which). These receptors all come from a man aged 35-49 years who had recovered from COVID-19. The CDR3 runs from the conserved cysteine through the conserved F or W. A D gene is named only where the DNA matches it firmly. The size of a clone is reported for some rows only, either as once, few or many, or as a class for expanded clones.

TRBV6-5	.	TRBD2	TRBJ2-1	TGTGCCAGCAGTTTAGCGGGACCCCTCTCCTACAATGAGCAGTTCTTC	CASSLAGPLSYNEQFF
TRBV10-3	few	TRBD1	TRBJ2-6	TGTGCCATCAGTGACCCTGACCCGGGACAGGGGGCTTTTGGGGCCAACGTCCTGACTTTC	CAISDPDPGQGAFGANVLTF
TRBV19	.	.	TRBJ2-6	TGTGCCAGTGAGAAGGGGCAAGTTGCTGGGGCCAACGTCCTGACTTTC	CASEKGQVAGANVLTF
TRBV6-5	.	TRBD2	TRBJ2-1	TGTGCCAGCAGGCGACTAGCGGGAGGGCCCAATGAGCAGTTCTTC	CASRRLAGGPNEQFF
TRBV7-2	.	TRBD2	TRBJ2-2	TGTGCCAGCAGCTCCAGAGCGGGAGGGACCGGGGAGCTGTTTTTT	CASSSRAGGTGELFF
TRBV7-8	.	TRBD2	TRBJ2-1	TGTGCCAGCAGCAACCCTAGCGGGAGGGTCTATGAGCAGTTCTTC	CASSNPSGRVYEQFF
TRBV12-5	.	.	TRBJ1-5	TGTGCTAGTGGTTTAGAGGGCAATCAGCCCCAGCATTTT	CASGLEGNQPQHF
TRBV5-6	.	.	TRBJ2-3	TGTGCCAGCAGCTTGCAGGGGATGGACGGATGGACAGATACGCAGTATTTT	CASSLQGMDGWTDTQYF
TRBV25-1	.	.	TRBJ1-5	TGTGCCAGCAGTGAATTCAAACATACCAATCAGCCCCAGCATTTT	CASSEFKHTNQPQHF
TRBV30	.	TRBD2	TRBJ2-7	TGTGCCTGGAGTGTACGGTTTGGGCGGGAGAGGGGTACTAACTACGAGCAGTACTTC	CAWSVRFGRERGTNYEQYF
TRBV3-1/TRBV3-2	.	TRBD1	TRBJ1-6	TGTGCCAGCAGCCAGGGGAGGACAGGGAATTCACCCCTCCACTTT	CASSQGRTGNSPLHF
TRBV10-3	few	.	TRBJ1-3	TGTGCCATCAGTGACCTTAACAGGGCCTCCTCTGGAAACACCATATATTTT	CAISDLNRASSGNTIYF
TRBV27	.	TRBD2	TRBJ2-1	TGTGCCAGCAGTCCCCGGGCGGGAGTAACCTACAATGAGCAGTTCTTC	CASSPRAGVTYNEQFF
TRBV12-3/TRBV12-4	.	.	TRBJ1-2	TGTGCCAGCAGTTATGGACAGTTTTATGGCTACACCTTC	CASSYGQFYGYTF
TRBV11-3	.	.	TRBJ2-5	TGTGCCAGCAGCTTTTCAGGTGCGAAGCAAGAGACCCAGTACTTC	CASSFSGAKQETQYF
TRBV14	.	.	TRBJ2-5	TGTGCCAGCAGCCCTAGCCCAGAGGGGACCCAGTACTTC	CASSPSPEGTQYF
TRBV29-1	.	TRBD2	TRBJ2-7	TGCAGCGTTGTGTGGGGAATCCGACGGGACCTGCCCGGGGGGGAGCAGTACTTC	CSVVWGIRRDLPGGEQYF
TRBV18	.	TRBD1	TRBJ2-2	TGTGCCAGCTCACCCCTCCCGGGACAGGGGACGGACACCGGGGAGCTGTTTTTT	CASSPLPGQGTDTGELFF
TRBV11-2	.	.	TRBJ1-5	TGTGCCAGCAGCCCTAATAGCAATCAGCCCCAGCATTTT	CASSPNSNQPQHF
TRBV9	few	TRBD1	TRBJ2-1	TGTGCCAGCAGCGTAGAGACAGGGATGACCTACAATGAGCAGTTCTTC	CASSVETGMTYNEQFF
TRBV9	.	.	TRBJ1-1	TGTGCCAGCAGCCCGTTGGCTTCATGGAGCACTGAAGCTTTCTTT	CASSPLASWSTEAFF
TRBV19	.	.	TRBJ2-5	TGTGCCAGTAGTAGAGGGGGAGAAGAGACCCAGTACTTC	CASSRGGEETQYF
TRBV4-1	.	.	TRBJ2-5	TGCGCCAGCAGCCAAGAACTGGGGGGAGGCGTACAAGAGACCCAGTACTTC	CASSQELGGGVQETQYF
TRBV27	.	.	TRBJ1-2	TGTGCCAGCAGTGAACGCAGGAGGACTGGCTACACCTTC	CASSERRRTGYTF
TRBV10-1	.	TRBD2	TRBJ2-2	TGCGCCAGCAGTGAGTCATGGGGAGGGATGACGCCCGGGGAGCTGTTTTTT	CASSESWGGMTPGELFF
TRBV2	.	.	TRBJ2-3	TGTGCCAGCAGTGAAGAAGGGGGGGGAGATACGCAGTATTTT	CASSEEGGGDTQYF
TRBV27	few	.	TRBJ2-1	TGTGCCAGCAGGTACGCGAGCGGGTCGTACAATGAGCAGTTCTTC	CASRYASGSYNEQFF
TRBV5-4	.	.	TRBJ2-2	TGTGCCAGCAGCTTCGTTCCCAGGGGACCGAACACCGGGGAGCTGTTTTTT	CASSFVPRGPNTGELFF
TRBV6-5	.	.	TRBJ1-5	TGTGCCGCCTATGTTATCCAGCCCCAGCATTTT	CAAYVIQPQHF
TRBV28	.	.	TRBJ1-5	TGTGCCAGCATCCCGGGTAGCAATCAGCCCCAGCATTTT	CASIPGSNQPQHF
TRBV6-5	.	TRBD1	TRBJ2-4	TGTGCCAGCACCAAGACAGGGTATGACATTCAGTACTTC	CASTKTGYDIQYF
TRBV6-5	once	TRBD2	TRBJ2-7	TGTGCCAGCAGACTAAGCGGGAGGGCCCCCTACGAGCAGTACTTC	CASRLSGRAPYEQYF
TRBV28	.	.	TRBJ1-5	TGTGCCAGCAGTTCCGGAGGGAGCAATCAGCCCCAGCATTTT	CASSSGGSNQPQHF
TRBV7-9	.	.	TRBJ1-1	TGTGCCAGCAGCCAACTGAACAGAGAAGCTTTCTTT	CASSQLNREAFF
TRBV9	many	TRBD1	TRBJ2-2	TGTGCCAGCAGCGCGACAGGGGGCCCCGGGGAGCTGTTTTTT	CASSATGGPGELFF
TRBV5-6	.	.	TRBJ2-7	TGTGCCAGCAGCTTGGGCGAGGGATACGAGCAGTACTTC	CASSLGEGYEQYF
TRBV9	.	.	TRBJ2-3	TGTGCCAGCAGCGTAGAGGGGTGGGGCACAGATACGCAGTATTTT	CASSVEGWGTDTQYF
TRBV2	.	.	TRBJ2-7	TGTGCCAGCAGTGAATTGAACACAGGTTCCACCTACGAGCAGTACTTC	CASSELNTGSTYEQYF
TRBV18	.	TRBD2	TRBJ2-1	TGTGCCAGCTCACCGCCTAGCGGGAGGGACAATGAGCAGTTCTTC	CASSPPSGRDNEQFF
TRBV19	.	TRBD1	TRBJ1-2	TGTGCCAGTCGGGACAGGCAGGATTTCGGCTACACCTTC	CASRDRQDFGYTF
TRBV19	.	.	TRBJ1-2	TGTGCCAGTAGTATAGCGCGGTATGGCTACACCTTC	CASSIARYGYTF
TRBV7-2	.	TRBD2	TRBJ2-1	TGTGCCAGCAGCTTCCTGGGACTAGCGGGGGGTTACAATGAGCAGTTCTTC	CASSFLGLAGGYNEQFF
TRBV18	.	TRBD1	TRBJ1-1	TGTGCCAGCTCACCAAGGACAGGGGCCGGGGGGACTGAAGCTTTCTTT	CASSPRTGAGGTEAFF
TRBV10-1	.	TRBD2	TRBJ2-7	TGCGCCAGCAGTGAGACGGCTAGCGGGAACTACGAGCAGTACTTC	CASSETASGNYEQYF
TRBV7-9	.	.	TRBJ2-2	TGTGCCAGCAGCTTTCAACAGGGTACCACCGGGGAGCTGTTTTTT	CASSFQQGTTGELFF
TRBV5-1	few	.	TRBJ1-1	TGCGCCAGCAGCTTGAGCCAGGGGAACACTGAAGCTTTCTTT	CASSLSQGNTEAFF
TRBV15	once	.	TRBJ2-3	TGTGCCACCAGCATTGGGGGCGCTATAAGGACAGATACGCAGTATTTT	CATSIGGAIRTDTQYF
TRBV4-1	.	.	TRBJ1-2	TGCGCCAGCAGCCATTTGGTCAGGCAGAGCACTAACTATGGCTACACCTTC	CASSHLVRQSTNYGYTF
TRBV29-1	.	TRBD2	TRBJ2-1	TGCAGCGTAGCGCCAGCGGGAGAATGGAATGAGCAGTTCTTC	CSVAPAGEWNEQFF
TRBV20-1	.	.	TRBJ2-1	TGCAGTAGGACTTTATACAATGAGCAGTTCTTC	CSRTLYNEQFF